These 25 T cell receptor beta chains were sequenced from one sample in a study of T-cell memory formation after mild COVID-19. TCRdb used MiXCR to reprocess the 5' RACE reads, holding one entry per CDR3 protein. Among about 470,000 distinct CDR3 sequences, roughly 23% were seen once, and the ten largest hold roughly an eighth. Material: PBMCs or a T cell subset sorted from them (not recorded which). The receptors shown here come from an adult woman who had mild COVID-19 (a few samples of this study predate the infection). Cell type and time point are not known.

This clonotype was found a few times. This chain links TRBV7-6 with TRBJ2-7; TRBD2 matches at 7 bases. Per germline, CDR1 SGHVS and CDR2 FNYEAQ. The V segment lost 2 bases and the J segment 7 bases; nucleotides outside the gene matches: 14. The CDR3 totals 16 residues. The CDR3 DNA is TGTGCCAGCAGCTTACCGGGAGGCACCCCCCAAGCGGAGCAGTACTTC. It specifies CASSLPGGTPQAEQYF.

Only a few counts were recorded for this clonotype. This chain joins TRBV20-1 and TRBJ1-1, with D possibly matching TRBD1 (5 bases). Germline-derived CDR1 and CDR2 are DFQATT and SNEGSKA (reference sequence). The CDR3 is 14 amino acids. V was pared by 2 bases and J by 0 bases, with 10 bases between. CDR3 in amino acids: CSARLGALNTEAFF. The DNA of the CDR3 is TGCAGTGCTAGACTCGGGGCCTTGAACACTGAAGCTTTCTTT.

This clonotype was observed a few times. The J gene is TRBJ1-2, the V gene TRBV7-2; possibly TRBD1 for D (6 bases). The germline CDR1 and CDR2 sequences are SGHTA and FQGNSA. This CDR3 comprises 12 residues. V lost 7 bases, J lost 6 bases, and 12 bases lay in between. This CDR3 reads CASTSRGDGYTF. CDR3 DNA sequence: TGTGCCAGCACTTCGAGGGGGGATGGCTACACCTTC.

The sample holds one count of this clonotype. The chain is built from TRBV30 and TRBJ2-7; tentative D call: TRBD2 (6 bases). The CDR3 is 13 amino acids. Deletions cut 4 bases from V and 2 bases from J, with 12 bases between. Germline V gives CDR1 GTSNPN, CDR2 SVGIG (reference sequence). The CDR3 region has the DNA TGTGCCTGGACTAACCGGGAGACCTACGAGCAGTACTTC. This sequence encodes CAWTNRETYEQYF.

The V gene is TRBV18, the J gene TRBJ1-1, with D perhaps matching TRBD1 (6 bases). From germline, CDR1 is KGHSH and CDR2 LQKENI. The CDR3 covers 15 residues. V was shortened by 3 bases and J by 2 bases, with 13 bases between the two germline ends. CDR3 residues: CASSPQRDKNTEAFF. CDR3 DNA: TGTGCCAGCTCACCCCAGAGGGACAAAAACACTGAAGCTTTCTTT.

This chain joins TRBV27 and TRBJ1-1, with no clear D. The ends were cut back, 5 bases at V and 4 bases at J, with 8 bases in the middle. CDR3 length equals 12 residues. CDR1 is MNHEY and CDR2 is SMNVEV in the germline V gene (reference sequence). In DNA, the CDR3 is TGTGCCAGCAGTGGGTGGGCCACTGAAGCTTTCTTT. Protein: CASSGWATEAFF.

The chain is built from TRBV5-1 and TRBJ2-7; 8 nucleotides agree with TRBD1. Germline CDR1 and CDR2: SGHRS and YFSETQ. This CDR3 is 13 amino acids long. The V and J ends lost 2 bases and 6 bases, in that order; junction bases with no gene match: 4. The CDR3 region has the DNA TGCGCCAGCAGCTTTGGACAGGGCAGCGAGCAGTACTTC. Its protein product is CASSFGQGSEQYF.

The chain combines TRBV5-5 with TRBJ2-1; 11 positions match TRBD2. Germline V gene data show CDR1 as SGHKS and CDR2 as YYEKEE (reference sequence). The junction had 7 bases not matched to a gene; V was cut back by 5 bases and J by 0 bases. This CDR3 has 17 residues. DNA of the CDR3: TGTGCCAGCAGTGCGCTAGCGGGGGGATTCTCCTACAATGAGCAGTTCTTC. It yields the protein CASSALAGGFSYNEQFF.

The J gene is TRBJ2-1, the V gene TRBV12-3 or TRBV12-4; no firm D call. V was clipped by 2 bases and J by 6 bases, with 11 bases between them. The CDR3 consists of 14 residues. CDR3 sequence (DNA): TGTGCCAGCAGTTTACCGGCCAGTATCAATGAGCAGTTCTTC. Protein product: CASSLPASINEQFF.

The chain joins TRBV25-1 to TRBJ1-5, with no clear D. V dropped 3 bases and J dropped 4 bases, with 7 bases sitting between them. Germline-derived CDR1 and CDR2 are MGHDK and SYGVNS. The CDR3 loop spans 13 amino acids. The CDR3 nucleotides are TGTGCCAGCAGTGATGGTGGGAATCAGCCCCAGCATTTT. This codes for CASSDGGNQPQHF.

V and J are TRBV29-1 and TRBJ1-2, with no clear D. Germline V lookup: CDR1 SQVTM, CDR2 ANQGSEA. V dropped 3 bases and J dropped 0 bases, with 14 bases sitting between them. This CDR3 region has 15 residues. CDR3: CSVEYRRQSNYGYTF. The CDR3 nucleotides read TGCAGCGTTGAGTACCGTAGACAATCTAACTATGGCTACACCTTC. The entire variable domain, with the rest obtained from reference TRBV29-1 and TRBJ1-2, is as follows: SAVISQKPSRDICQRGTSLTIQCQVDSQVTMMFWYRQQPGQSLTLIATANQGSEATYESGFVIDKFPISRPNLTFSTLTVSNMSPEDSSIYLCSVEYRRQSNYGYTFGSGTRLTVV.

There are a few counts of this clonotype. The gene calls are TRBV6-1 and TRBJ2-5, with D possibly matching TRBD2 (6 bases). V shed 7 bases and J shed 1 base, with 13 bases lying between them. Germline V gene sequence: CDR1 MNHNS, CDR2 SASEGT. The CDR3 totals 14 residues. The CDR3 nucleotides read TGTGCCAGCATAACAATGGGGGGCCAAGAGACCCAGTACTTC. Its protein product is CASITMGGQETQYF.

This clonotype was detected only once. The CDR3 here is CASSLGPTNTNYGYTF. The CDR3, as DNA: TGTGCCAGCAGTTTAGGCCCTACTAATACTAACTATGGCTACACCTTC. The V gene is TRBV27, the J gene TRBJ1-2; unclear D gene. The germline CDR1 and CDR2 sequences are MNHEY and SMNVEV (reference sequence). CDR3 length: 16 amino acids. V shed 2 bases and J shed 0 bases, with 13 bases lying between them.

This clonotype came up a few times. The V gene is TRBV4-1, the J gene TRBJ2-3; 9 bases fit TRBD2. Germline V gene sequence: CDR1 MGHRA, CDR2 YSYEKL. The CDR3 sequence is 17 residues long. V lost 4 bases, J lost 5 bases, and 13 bases stayed unmatched. In DNA, the CDR3 is TGCGCCAGCAGCCGTGGCGTCCTAGCGGGGATTCGAGATACGCAGTATTTT. This encodes CASSRGVLAGIRDTQYF.

This chain joins TRBV5-5 and TRBJ2-6; D perhaps matches TRBD2 (6 bases). Germline V lookup: CDR1 SGHKS, CDR2 YYEKEE (reference sequence). CDR3 length equals 16 residues. Written as DNA, the CDR3 is TGTGCATGTGCGGCGGGGTTTTCCCCTGGGGCCAACGTCCTGACTTTC. Amino acid sequence: CACAAGFSPGANVLTF.

V and J are TRBV14 and TRBJ1-2; TRBD1 is a possible D gene (5 bases). The CDR3 length is 17 residues. Germline lookup yields CDR1 SGHDN and CDR2 FVKESK. Between the trimmed V and J ends, which lost 1 base and 0 bases, there was a span of 15 bases. The CDR3 nucleotides read TGTGCCAGCAGCCAAGTGCTGGGGCAGGGAGCTAACTATGGCTACACCTTC. This codes for CASSQVLGQGANYGYTF.

This clonotype was observed at least ten times. V is TRBV5-6 and J is TRBJ2-3; the match to TRBD2 covers 11 bases. Germline lookup yields CDR1 SGHDT and CDR2 YYEEEE. The trim removed 3 bases at V and 2 bases at J, leaving 5 bases unmatched. This CDR3 spans 16 amino acids. The CDR3 loop is CASSYRLAGYTDTQYF. The CDR3 nucleotides are TGTGCCAGCAGCTACCGACTAGCGGGATACACAGATACGCAGTATTTT.

This clonotype has more than one count but fewer than ten. This chain uses TRBV12-3 or TRBV12-4 with TRBJ1-5; D gene unclear. Trimming took off 2 bases at V and 5 bases at J, with 10 bases between the two ends. The CDR3 sequence is 14 residues long. DNA for the CDR3: TGTGCCAGCAGTTTATCTTCCCAGGATCAGCCCCAGCATTTT. Translating gives CASSLSSQDQPQHF.

The chain carries TRBV14 and TRBJ2-7; TRBD2 might be the D (6 bases). The germline V gene has CDR1 SGHDN and CDR2 FVKESK. The CDR3 length is 13 residues. Trimming left V 6 bases short and J 4 bases short, with 13 bases between. The CDR3 bases are TGTGCCAGCAGGCCCCGGGACTTATACGAGCAGTACTTC. It encodes CASRPRDLYEQYF.

The rearrangement joins TRBV25-1 to TRBJ1-2; the D gene is possibly TRBD1 (5 bases). Germline lookup yields CDR1 MGHDK and CDR2 SYGVNS. The germline V and J ends were trimmed by 7 bases and 3 bases, with 6 bases remaining between them. The CDR3 has 11 residues. This CDR3 is CASMGDYGYTF. CDR3 coding DNA: TGTGCCAGCATGGGGGACTATGGCTACACCTTC.

This chain connects TRBV15 to TRBJ2-1, with 7 bases identical to TRBD1. The CDR3 has 12 amino acids. V lost 5 bases and J lost 9; bases outside the gene matches: 4. Germline V gene sequence: CDR1 LNHNV, CDR2 YYDKDF (reference sequence). CDR3 residues: CATSVTGVEQFF. CDR3 coding DNA: TGTGCCACCAGCGTCACAGGGGTTGAGCAGTTCTTC.

In this sample, this clonotype turned up a few times. The chain is built from TRBV11-3 and TRBJ2-1, with D possibly matching TRBD1 (6 bases). Germline-derived CDR1 and CDR2 are SGHNT and YENEEA. The V end was cut by 6 bases, the J end by 7 bases, with 13 bases between. CDR3 length equals 13 residues. CDR3 protein: CASSPKTGNEQFF. The CDR3, as DNA: TGTGCCAGCAGTCCTAAAACAGGGAATGAGCAGTTCTTC.

This clonotype was observed a few times. The chain combines TRBV5-1 with TRBJ1-1; D unclear. Trimming pared 2 bases from V and 4 bases from J, leaving 9 bases between. This CDR3 has 13 amino acids. CDR1 and CDR2 (germline): SGHRS, YFSETQ. CDR3 sequence reads: CASSLERTTEAFF. The CDR3, as DNA: TGCGCCAGCAGCTTAGAGCGAACCACTGAAGCTTTCTTT.

This clonotype was seen only a few times. This chain connects TRBV6-2 or TRBV6-3 to TRBJ2-7; 9 positions agree with TRBD2. The CDR3 is 15 amino acids. Germline trimming cut 6 bases from V and 2 bases from J; bases unmatched to any gene: 8. The germline CDR1 and CDR2 sequences are MNHEY and SVGEGT. CDR3 protein: CASSTSSGKPYEQYF. The CDR3 nucleotides are TGTGCCAGCAGCACCTCTAGCGGGAAGCCCTACGAGCAGTACTTC.

This chain joins TRBV9 and TRBJ2-2; 12 bases line up with TRBD2. J gave up 6 bases and V 0 bases, and 6 bases lay outside the gene matches. The CDR3 totals 17 residues. Germline V gene sequence: CDR1 SGDLS, CDR2 YYNGEE. The CDR3 protein is CASSVVGRTSGAGELFF. The CDR3 DNA reads TGTGCCAGCAGCGTAGTCGGCCGGACTAGCGGGGCCGGGGAGCTGTTTTTT.